The clone carrying this T cell receptor beta chain was seen many times. The library was built from 400 to 500 ng RNA with molecular barcoded adaptors for alpha/delta and beta/gamma chains. TCRdb independently ran MiXCR on the reads; one entry per CDR3 protein. The table includes around 130,000 distinct CDR3 sequences, roughly 13% detected once. V gave up 1 base and J gave up 8 bases, with 12 bases separating them. This CDR3 is built from 13 residues. Germline CDR1 SGHTA, CDR2 FQGTGA. This sample was taken from a study of read filtering for tumor transcriptome and immune sequencing. Study as a whole: The cohort had roughly 17 men and some 13 women aged roughly 47 to 85, mean around 66 years.

Sampling of bone marrow took place during active disease in every patient. The gene calls are TRBV7-3 and TRBJ2-7; D unclear. Sequencing was performed on a population of CD138-negative cells sorted from bone marrow. The sequence was collected from a donor at least 40 years old with multiple myeloma. CDR3 in DNA: TGTGCCAGCAGCTTAATTCCCTTGGACCAGCAGTACTTC. It translates to CASSLIPLDQQYF. The variable domain in full, with the rest retrieved from reference TRBV7-3 and TRBJ2-7, is GAGVSQTPSNKVTEKGKYVELRCDPISGHTALYWYRQSLGQGPEFLIYFQGTGAADDSGLPNDRFFAVRPEGSVSTLKIQRTERGDSAVYLCASSLIPLDQQYFGPGTRLTVT.